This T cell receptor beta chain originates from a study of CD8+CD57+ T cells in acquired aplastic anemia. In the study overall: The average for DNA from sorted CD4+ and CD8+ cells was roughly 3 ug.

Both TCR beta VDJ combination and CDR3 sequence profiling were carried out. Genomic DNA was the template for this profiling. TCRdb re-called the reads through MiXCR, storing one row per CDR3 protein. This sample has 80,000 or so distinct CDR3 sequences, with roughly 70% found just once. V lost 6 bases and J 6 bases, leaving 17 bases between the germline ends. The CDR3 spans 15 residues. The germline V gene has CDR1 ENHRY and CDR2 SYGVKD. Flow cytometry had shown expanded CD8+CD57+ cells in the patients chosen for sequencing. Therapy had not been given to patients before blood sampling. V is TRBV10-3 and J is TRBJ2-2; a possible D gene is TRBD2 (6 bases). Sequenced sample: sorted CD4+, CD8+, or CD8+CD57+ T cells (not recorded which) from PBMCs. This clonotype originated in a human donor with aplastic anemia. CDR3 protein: CAIRAGGGVAGELFF. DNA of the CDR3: TGTGCCATCAGGGCCGGTGGAGGGGTGGCCGGGGAGCTGTTTTTT.